This T cell receptor (beta chain) was obtained from a study of T cell changes during pregnancy in multiple sclerosis. Sequenced by immunoSEQ multiplex PCR; TCRdb stores in-frame clones only, minus some. The sample holds roughly 93,000 clones, roughly 92% seen once. This CDR3 is built from 19 residues. Trimming removed 6 bases at V and 2 bases at J, with 26 bases between. CDR1 and CDR2 (germline): LNHNV, YYDKDF (reference sequence). This chain connects TRBV15 to TRBJ1-3, with D perhaps TRBD1 (5 bases). This clonotype originated in a female donor with multiple sclerosis, enrolled in a pregnancy study. The sample here was peripheral blood, taken after pregnancy. The CDR3 is CATRNNGGWGEMAGNTIYF. The CDR3 DNA sequence: TGTGCCACCAGAAATAACGGGGGATGGGGCGAAATGGCTGGAAACACCATATATTTT.